What follows describes a single T cell receptor (beta chain). What it recognizes is unknown. The PCR made use of 60 Vbeta and 13 Jbeta primers. Profiling relied on immunoSEQ multiplex PCR, and the TCRdb table lists in-frame clones only, not all of them. This table has some 150,000 clones, approximately 86% appearing once. The data are from a study of cytomegalovirus exposure and HLA in healthy donors. Nominal health characterized the donors when sampled, though unrecorded immune exposures were likely. Study-wide findings and caveats: The productive fraction for most TCR beta V segments was about 87% or about 30% in an earlier analysis. Listed as cytomegalovirus-associated were 164 TCR beta chains. Analysis was carried out at a later point, and it linked a missense DCLRE1C variant to TCR beta V- and J-gene trimming.

The clonotype comes from a woman in her forties or fifties in good health and CMV-seropositive. Sequencing used PBMCs.

Here the CDR3 DNA reads TGTGCCTGGAGCGACAGGGCGTATACCTACGAGCAGTACTTC. Translation: CAWSDRAYTYEQYF. The chain joins TRBV30 to TRBJ2-7; 7 nucleotides align to TRBD1. The V and J ends lost 3 bases and 2 bases, in that order; junction bases with no gene match: 7. The CDR3 runs 14 residues. Germline loops: CDR1 GTSNPN, CDR2 SVGIG (reference sequence).